Listed below are T cell receptor beta chains from one sample, sequenced in a study of cytomegalovirus exposure and HLA in healthy donors. Generated by immunoSEQ multiplex PCR, the TCRdb table keeps only in-frame clones and is missing some. Of approximately 89,000 clones detected, under 75% appear once; the ten largest clones hold 1.2%. Material for sequencing was PBMCs. All receptors come from a female donor in good health and CMV-seronegative. The conserved cysteine and the conserved F or W are not part of the CDR3 here.

V gene	J gene	CDR3 length	CDR3 protein
TRBV7-2	TRBJ2-2	13	ASSLGYGTGERLF
TRBV7-9	TRBJ2-1	12	ASSPSGTYNEQF
TRBV18	TRBJ2-7	13	ASSPGRVKVGEQY
TRBV6-4	TRBJ2-1	13	ASSDSAGGGDEQF
TRBV30	TRBJ2-7	9	AWSVMYEQY
TRBV6-1	TRBJ2-7	13	ASSEEGGPPYEQY
TRBV11-2	TRBJ2-7	14	ASSRLSGGAYYEQY
TRBV18	TRBJ1-2	13	ASSPREAALYGYT
TRBV5-6	TRBJ1-2	9	GLIAGVGYT
TRBV10-3	TRBJ2-1	11	VTAGSSYNEQF
TRBV29-1	TRBJ2-3	11	SVTGQSTDTQY
TRBV27	TRBJ1-2	11	ASSSPRNYGYT
TRBV28	TRBJ2-3	13	ASSLLAGYTDTQY
TRBV14	TRBJ1-2	14	ASSRDVRGVGSGYT
TRBV5-6	TRBJ1-1	12	ASSFGQPSDKAF
TRBV5-1	TRBJ2-5	12	ASTQGNMEETQY
TRBV27	TRBJ1-1	10	ASPGGWTEAF
TRBV2	TRBJ2-7	12	ASSEDATGNEQY
TRBV6-4	TRBJ2-1	14	ASSADRGRSYNEQF
TRBV4-2	TRBJ2-2	14	ASSLAGTRNTGELF
TRBV6-6	TRBJ2-7	12	ASSPRSPTYEQY
TRBV9	TRBJ2-3	12	ASSGQGSTDTQY
TRBV2	TRBJ2-1	17	ASSEGPPGIGISRNEQF
TRBV11-2	TRBJ2-7	14	ASRPPGTRSSYEQY
TRBV6-6	TRBJ1-4	11	ASSVQGGEKLF
TRBV6-5	TRBJ2-7	14	ASSYSMTLGTREQY
TRBV10-3	TRBJ1-2	11	AISPDRAYGYT
TRBV9	TRBJ1-1	11	ASSVLYGSEAF
TRBV4-1	TRBJ2-5	15	DSSQDPQGGGQETQY
TRBV18	TRBJ1-1	11	ASSRDRQREAF
TRBV6-1	TRBJ1-1	12	ASSLREENTEAF
TRBV4-3	TRBJ1-5	14	ASSQGKAGSNQPQH
TRBV5-1	TRBJ2-2	13	ASSSLTSGTGELF
TRBV7-3	TRBJ2-1	16	ASSLKGLAFSGYNEQF
TRBV27	TRBJ2-7	10	ASRGTGGEQY
TRBV4-3	TRBJ2-6	16	ASSQDLGLVSGANVLT
TRBV30	TRBJ1-1	15	AWKAPTGLTVNTEAF
TRBV2	TRBJ2-3	14	ASSERQATYTDTQY
TRBV9	TRBJ2-7	13	ASSVEGAESYEQY
TRBV7-3	TRBJ2-1	13	ASSLNRDSYNEQF